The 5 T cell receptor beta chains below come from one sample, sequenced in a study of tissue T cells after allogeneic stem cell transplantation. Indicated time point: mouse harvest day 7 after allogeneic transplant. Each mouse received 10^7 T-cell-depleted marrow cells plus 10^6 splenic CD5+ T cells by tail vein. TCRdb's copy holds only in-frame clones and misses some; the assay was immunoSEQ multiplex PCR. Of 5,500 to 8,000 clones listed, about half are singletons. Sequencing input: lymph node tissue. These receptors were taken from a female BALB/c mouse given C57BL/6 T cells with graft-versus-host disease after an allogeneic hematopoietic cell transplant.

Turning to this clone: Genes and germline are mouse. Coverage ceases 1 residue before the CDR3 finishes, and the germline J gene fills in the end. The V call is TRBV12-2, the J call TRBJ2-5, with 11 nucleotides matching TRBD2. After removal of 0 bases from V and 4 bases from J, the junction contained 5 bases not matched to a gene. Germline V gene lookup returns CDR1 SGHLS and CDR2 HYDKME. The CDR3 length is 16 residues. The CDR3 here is CASSLTYWGGEDTQYF. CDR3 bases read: TGTGCCAGCTCTCTCACCTACTGGGGGGGCGAAGACACCCAGTAC.

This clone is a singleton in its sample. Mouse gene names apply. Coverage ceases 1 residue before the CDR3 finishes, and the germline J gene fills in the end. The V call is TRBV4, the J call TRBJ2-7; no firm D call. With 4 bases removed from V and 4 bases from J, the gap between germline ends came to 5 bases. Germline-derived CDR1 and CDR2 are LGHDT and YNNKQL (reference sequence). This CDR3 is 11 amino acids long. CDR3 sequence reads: CASSLGYEQYF. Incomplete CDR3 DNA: TGTGCCAGCAGCTTAGGGTATGAACAGTAC.

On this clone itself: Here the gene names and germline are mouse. The CDR3 is CASSLNRASNSDYTF. Partial CDR3 DNA: TGTGCCAGCAGTCTTAACAGGGCTTCAAACTCCGACTACACC. V and J are TRBV26 and TRBJ1-2, with D perhaps TRBD1 (6 bases). From the germline J gene comes the end of the CDR3, since the read stops 1 residue before it. Germline V gene lookup returns CDR1 KGHPV and CDR2 FQNQEV (reference sequence). Trimming removed 3 bases from V and 0 bases from J, with 11 bases in between. The CDR3 sequence is 15 residues long.

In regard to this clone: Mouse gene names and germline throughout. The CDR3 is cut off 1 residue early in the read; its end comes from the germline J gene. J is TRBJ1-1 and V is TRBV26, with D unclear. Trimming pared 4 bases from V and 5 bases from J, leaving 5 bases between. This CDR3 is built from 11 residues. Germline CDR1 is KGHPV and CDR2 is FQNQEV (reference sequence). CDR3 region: CASSRTTEVFF. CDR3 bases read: TGTGCCAGCAGTCGAACTACAGAAGTCTTC.

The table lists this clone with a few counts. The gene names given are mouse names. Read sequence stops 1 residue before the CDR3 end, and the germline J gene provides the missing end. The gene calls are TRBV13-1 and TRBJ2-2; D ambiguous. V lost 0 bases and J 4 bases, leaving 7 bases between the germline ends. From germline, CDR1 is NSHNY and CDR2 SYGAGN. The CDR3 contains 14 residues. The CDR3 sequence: CASSDASSTGQLYF. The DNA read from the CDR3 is TGTGCCAGCAGTGATGCATCATCCACCGGGCAGCTCTAC.